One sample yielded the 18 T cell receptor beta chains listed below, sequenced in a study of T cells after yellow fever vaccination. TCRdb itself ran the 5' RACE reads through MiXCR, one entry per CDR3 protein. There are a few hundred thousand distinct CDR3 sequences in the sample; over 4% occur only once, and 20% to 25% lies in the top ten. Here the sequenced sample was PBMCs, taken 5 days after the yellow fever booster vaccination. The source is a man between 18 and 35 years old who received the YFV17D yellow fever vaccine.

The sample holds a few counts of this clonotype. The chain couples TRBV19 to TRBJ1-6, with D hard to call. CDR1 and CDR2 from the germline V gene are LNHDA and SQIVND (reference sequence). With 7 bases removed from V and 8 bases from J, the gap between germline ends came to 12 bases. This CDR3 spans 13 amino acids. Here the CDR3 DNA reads TGTGCCAGTAACCTCGGACGGGATTCACCCCTCCACTTT. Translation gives CASNLGRDSPLHF.

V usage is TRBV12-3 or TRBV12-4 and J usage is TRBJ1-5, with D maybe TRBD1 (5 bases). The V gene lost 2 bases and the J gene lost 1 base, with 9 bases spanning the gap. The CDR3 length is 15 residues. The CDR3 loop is CASSLQGESNQPQHF. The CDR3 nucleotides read TGTGCCAGCAGTTTACAGGGTGAGAGCAATCAGCCCCAGCATTTT.

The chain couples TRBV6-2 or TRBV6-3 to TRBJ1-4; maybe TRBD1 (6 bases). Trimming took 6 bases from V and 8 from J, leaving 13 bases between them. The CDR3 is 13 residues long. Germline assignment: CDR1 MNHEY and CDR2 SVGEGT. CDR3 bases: TGTGCCAGCAGACGCAGGACAGCCGAAAAACTGTTTTTT. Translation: CASRRRTAEKLFF.

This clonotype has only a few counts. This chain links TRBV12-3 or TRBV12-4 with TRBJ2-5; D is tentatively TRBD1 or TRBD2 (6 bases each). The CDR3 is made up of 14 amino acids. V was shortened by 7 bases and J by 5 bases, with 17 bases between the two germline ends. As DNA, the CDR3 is TGTGCCAGCACCTTGGGGGGACACTGGGAGACCCAGTACTTC. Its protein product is CASTLGGHWETQYF.

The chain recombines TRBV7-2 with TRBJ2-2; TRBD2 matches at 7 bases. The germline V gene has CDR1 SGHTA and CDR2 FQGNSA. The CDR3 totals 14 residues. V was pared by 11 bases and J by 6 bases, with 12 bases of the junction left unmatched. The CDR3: CAQSGAGLPGELFF. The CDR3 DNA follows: TGTGCCCAAAGCGGGGCAGGCTTACCCGGGGAGCTGTTTTTT.

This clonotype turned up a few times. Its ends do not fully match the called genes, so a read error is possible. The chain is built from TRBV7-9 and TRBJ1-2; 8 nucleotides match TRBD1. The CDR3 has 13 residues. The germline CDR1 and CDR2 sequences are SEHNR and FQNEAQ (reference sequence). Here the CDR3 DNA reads TGTGCCAGCAGCCAAGACCATCGGACAGGGCGAGCCTTC. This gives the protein CASSQDHRTGRAF.

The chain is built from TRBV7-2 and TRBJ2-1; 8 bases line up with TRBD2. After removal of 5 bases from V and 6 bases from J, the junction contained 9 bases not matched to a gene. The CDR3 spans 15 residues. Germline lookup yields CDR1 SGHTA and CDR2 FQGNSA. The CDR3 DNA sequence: TGTGCCAGCAGCCCCCGGGGGGGCGGGGGCAATGAGCAGTTCTTC. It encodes CASSPRGGGGNEQFF.

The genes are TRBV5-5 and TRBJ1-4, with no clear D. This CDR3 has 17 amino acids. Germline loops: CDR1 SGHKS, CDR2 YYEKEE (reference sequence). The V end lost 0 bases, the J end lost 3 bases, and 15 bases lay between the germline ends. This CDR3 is CASSLEPPGSANEKLFF. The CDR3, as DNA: TGTGCCAGCAGCTTGGAACCCCCGGGGTCGGCTAATGAAAAACTGTTTTTT.

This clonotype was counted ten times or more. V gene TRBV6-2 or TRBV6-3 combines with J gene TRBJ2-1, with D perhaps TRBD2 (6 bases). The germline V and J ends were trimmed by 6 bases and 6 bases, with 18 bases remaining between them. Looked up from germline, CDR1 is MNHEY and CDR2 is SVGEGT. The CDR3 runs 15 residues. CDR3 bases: TGTGCCAGCAGCTTACGGGACTTGACCTTCAATGAGCAGTTCTTC. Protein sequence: CASSLRDLTFNEQFF.

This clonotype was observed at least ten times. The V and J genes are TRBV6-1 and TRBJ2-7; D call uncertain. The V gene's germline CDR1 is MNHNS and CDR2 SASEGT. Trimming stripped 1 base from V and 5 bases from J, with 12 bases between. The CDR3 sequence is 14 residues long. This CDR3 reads CASSEVATKDEQYV. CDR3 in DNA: TGTGCCAGCAGTGAAGTTGCGACAAAAGACGAGCAGTACGTC.

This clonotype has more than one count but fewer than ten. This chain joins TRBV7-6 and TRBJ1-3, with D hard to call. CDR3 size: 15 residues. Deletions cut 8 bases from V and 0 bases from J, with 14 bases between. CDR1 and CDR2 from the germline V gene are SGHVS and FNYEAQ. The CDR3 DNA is TGTGCCAGCGTCGATTCAGGACTCTCTGGAAACACCATATATTTT. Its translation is CASVDSGLSGNTIYF.

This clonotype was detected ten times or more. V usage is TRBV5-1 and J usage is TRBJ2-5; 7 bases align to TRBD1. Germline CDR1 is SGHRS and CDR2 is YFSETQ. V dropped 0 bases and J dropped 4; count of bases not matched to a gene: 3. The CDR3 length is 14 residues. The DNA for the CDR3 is TGCGCCAGCAGCTTGGGACAGGGTATAGAGACCCAGTACTTC. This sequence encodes CASSLGQGIETQYF.

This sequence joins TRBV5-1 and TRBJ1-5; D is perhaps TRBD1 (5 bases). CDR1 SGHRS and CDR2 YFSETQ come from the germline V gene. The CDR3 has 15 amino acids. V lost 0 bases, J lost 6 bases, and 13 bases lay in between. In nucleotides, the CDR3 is TGCGCCAGCAGCTTGGGGCAGGGAAAAGGTCAGCCCCAGCATTTT. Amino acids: CASSLGQGKGQPQHF.

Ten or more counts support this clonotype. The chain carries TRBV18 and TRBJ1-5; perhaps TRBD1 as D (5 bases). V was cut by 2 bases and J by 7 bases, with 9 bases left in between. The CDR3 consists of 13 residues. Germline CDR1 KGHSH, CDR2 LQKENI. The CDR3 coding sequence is TGTGCCAGCTCACCAGCGGGGGAGCAGCCCCAGCATTTT. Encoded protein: CASSPAGEQPQHF.

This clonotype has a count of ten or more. The CDR3 DNA follows: TGTGCCAGCAGTCACGGGCCATCCTACGAGCAGTACGTC. This sequence encodes CASSHGPSYEQYV. The chain employs TRBV27 and TRBJ2-7; D is unclear. V was clipped by 5 bases and J by 1 base, with 9 bases between them. The CDR3 loop spans 13 amino acids. Germline lookup yields CDR1 MNHEY and CDR2 SMNVEV (reference sequence).

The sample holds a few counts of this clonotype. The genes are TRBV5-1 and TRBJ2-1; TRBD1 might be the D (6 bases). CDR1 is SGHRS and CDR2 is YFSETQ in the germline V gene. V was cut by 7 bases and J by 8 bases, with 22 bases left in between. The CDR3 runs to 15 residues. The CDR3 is CASGSQYREFDEQFF. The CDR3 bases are TGCGCCAGCGGATCACAATACAGGGAATTTGATGAGCAGTTCTTC. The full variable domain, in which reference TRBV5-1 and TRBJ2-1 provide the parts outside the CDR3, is KAGVTQTPRYLIKTRGQQVTLSCSPISGHRSVSWYQQTPGQGLQFLFEYFSETQRNKGNFPGRFSGRQFSNSRSEMNVSTLELGDSALYLCASGSQYREFDEQFFGPGTRLTVL.

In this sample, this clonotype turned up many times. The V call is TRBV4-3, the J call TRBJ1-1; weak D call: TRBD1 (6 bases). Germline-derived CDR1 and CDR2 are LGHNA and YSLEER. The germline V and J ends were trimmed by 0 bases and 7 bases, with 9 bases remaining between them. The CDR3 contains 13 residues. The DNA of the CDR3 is TGCGCCAGCAGCCAAGATGGCAGGGGTGAAGCTTTCTTT. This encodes CASSQDGRGEAFF.

For the CDR3, the DNA is TGCAGTGCTAAATCACCAGGGGGGGCGCTTGGTGAAAAACTGTTTTTT. This codes for CSAKSPGGALGEKLFF. V and J are TRBV20-1 and TRBJ1-4, with 7 bases lining up with TRBD1. Trimming cost V 4 bases and J 7 bases; bases outside gene matches: 15. The V gene's germline CDR1 is DFQATT and CDR2 SNEGSKA (reference sequence). There are 16 residues in the CDR3.